This T cell receptor (beta chain) was recorded in a study of PD-L1 blockade in urothelial cancer. Study details: Atezolizumab was started by patients in 2014 at 1,200 mg intravenously every 3 weeks. Most patients, about 85% of the roughly 30, were males with bladder-origin cancer. After treatment start, blood was analyzed at 3 weeks (second dose) and at 6 weeks.

Time point reported: pretreatment peripheral blood. Study observations and caveats: Clonality of blood TCR below the median before treatment predicted better survival.

Notes on this clone: Its antigen remains unknown.

Repertoires were generated with immunoSEQ multiplex PCR, while TCRdb's copy carries only in-frame clones and drops some. There are about 72,000 clones in the sample; 90% occur only once, and 3.5% to 5.5% lies in the top ten. The sample in question was PBMCs, obtained around atezolizumab (anti-PD-L1) treatment. The source of this sequence is a man aged 65-85 years with urothelial cancer.

For the CDR3, the DNA is TGTGCCAGCAGCTTCGGGGCGGGAGCGCAGGAGCAGTTCTTC. Translating it yields CASSFGAGAQEQFF. The chain uses TRBV13 and TRBJ2-1; 7 positions agree with TRBD2. Trimming took 3 bases from V and 10 from J; bases not matched to a gene: 9. The CDR3 runs to 14 residues. Germline assignment: CDR1 PRHDT and CDR2 FYEKMQ (reference sequence).